Below are 19 T cell receptor beta chains sequenced from a single sample in a study of T cells after yellow fever vaccination (dated by TCRdb to the late 2010s). The sample's treatment or condition label, decoded: live attenuated yellow fever vaccine strain. Library creation used 5' RACE. The instrument was an Illumina HiSeq 2500. TCRdb reworked the public reads: Q25 trimming with fastp, MiXCR clone assembly, productive beta chains retained. CDR3 protein duplicates are merged, each entry listing the most common genes and DNA. Across this sample there are fewer than 350,000 distinct CDR3 sequences, with about 9.5% seen only once. The top ten hold more than 15% of the sample. This sample comprised PBMCs, obtained on the day of the first yellow fever vaccination. The receptors were gathered from a man in his late teens or twenties who received the YFV17D yellow fever vaccine.

This clonotype was detected many times. This sequence joins TRBV11-1 and TRBJ2-5, with D possibly matching TRBD1 (5 bases). The germline gives CDR1 SGHAT, CDR2 FQDESV (reference sequence). V dropped 2 bases and J dropped 0 bases, with 7 bases sitting between them. The CDR3 sequence is 14 residues long. This CDR3 is CASSLQGYQETQYF. CDR3 bases: TGTGCCAGCAGCTTACAGGGATACCAAGAGACCCAGTACTTC.

At least ten counts were recorded for this clonotype. The chain joins TRBV20-1 to TRBJ1-3; a weak D match, TRBD1 (5 bases). The CDR3 contains 14 residues. The ends were cut back, 2 bases at V and 0 bases at J, with 8 bases in the middle. Germline-derived CDR1 and CDR2 are DFQATT and SNEGSKA (reference sequence). CDR3 protein: CSARQGSSGNTIYF. CDR3 nucleotide sequence: TGCAGTGCTAGACAGGGTAGCTCTGGAAACACCATATATTTT.

This chain's CDR3 is CASSLVGSLHGANVLTF. The CDR3 bases are TGTGCCAGCAGCTTGGTCGGTTCCCTACACGGGGCCAACGTCCTGACTTTC. The chain employs TRBV5-5 and TRBJ2-6; D remains ambiguous. The V and J ends lost 0 bases and 4 bases respectively, with 14 bases between them. The V gene's germline CDR1 is SGHKS and CDR2 YYEKEE (reference sequence). CDR3 size: 17 residues.

There are many counts of this clonotype. This sequence joins TRBV7-9 and TRBJ1-1, with D hard to call. The germline V gene encodes CDR1 SEHNR and CDR2 FQNEAQ (reference sequence). CDR3 length: 13 residues. V was clipped by 10 bases and J by 1 base, with 13 bases between them. The CDR3 protein is CATSTRQNTEAFF. CDR3 nucleotide sequence: TGTGCCACCTCCACCCGCCAGAACACTGAAGCTTTCTTT.

The chain carries TRBV10-3 and TRBJ1-3; D not resolved. The CDR3 is 14 amino acids. Trimming cost V 7 bases and J 0 bases, with 10 bases left between them. CDR1 ENHRY and CDR2 SYGVKD come from the germline V gene. The CDR3 is CAIMGGRSGNTIYF. In DNA, the CDR3 is TGTGCCATCATGGGAGGGCGCTCTGGAAACACCATATATTTT.

This clonotype was seen ten or more times. This sequence joins TRBV5-1 and TRBJ2-1; D gene unclear. The ends were cut back, 8 bases at V and 2 bases at J, with 11 bases in the middle. Looked up from germline, CDR1 is SGHRS and CDR2 is YFSETQ. This CDR3 contains 13 residues. CDR3: CASRTETYNEQFF. As DNA, the CDR3 is TGCGCCAGTCGGACGGAGACCTACAATGAGCAGTTCTTC.

This clonotype was seen a few times. The J gene is TRBJ2-5, the V gene TRBV15; TRBD1 matches 7 bases. Per the germline V gene, CDR1 is LNHNV and CDR2 is YYDKDF (reference sequence). The CDR3 is made up of 15 amino acids. With 1 base clipped from V and 2 bases from J, the junction kept 4 bases outside the gene matches. The CDR3 sequence: CATSRGGTVQETQYF. The CDR3 DNA is TGTGCCACCAGCAGAGGAGGGACAGTTCAAGAGACCCAGTACTTC.

This clonotype has ten or more counts. The chain uses TRBV7-9 and TRBJ1-2; the match to TRBD1 covers 7 bases. The CDR3 extends over 16 amino acids. V dropped 3 bases and J dropped 2; count of bases not matched to a gene: 9. The germline CDR1 and CDR2 sequences are SEHNR and FQNEAQ (reference sequence). The CDR3 DNA reads as TGTGCCAGCAGCTTCCCCGAGGGGGCCGCGAACTATGGCTACACCTTC. Its protein is CASSFPEGAANYGYTF.

In its sample, this clonotype was seen a few times. V and J are TRBV5-1 and TRBJ2-2, with D perhaps TRBD1 (7 bases). The ends were cut back, 2 bases at V and 4 bases at J, with 12 bases in the middle. Germline V gene data show CDR1 as SGHRS and CDR2 as YFSETQ. There are 15 residues in the CDR3. CDR3 region: CASSFWQGGTGELFF. In nucleotides, the CDR3 is TGCGCCAGCAGCTTCTGGCAGGGGGGCACCGGGGAGCTGTTTTTT.

This clonotype showed up just a few times. This chain uses TRBV20-1 with TRBJ1-6; weak D call: TRBD1 (5 bases). The CDR3 extends over 14 amino acids. Germline CDR1 DFQATT, CDR2 SNEGSKA (reference sequence). The V gene lost 6 bases and the J gene lost 7 bases, with 16 bases spanning the gap. CDR3 nucleotides: TGCAGTGCGGGGGAAGCCAAAGTAAATTCACCCCTCCACTTT. Encoded protein: CSAGEAKVNSPLHF.

The V and J genes are TRBV20-1 and TRBJ2-1, with 9 bases lining up with TRBD2. This CDR3 comprises 13 residues. From germline, CDR1 is DFQATT and CDR2 SNEGSKA (reference sequence). After removal of 6 bases from V and 3 bases from J, the junction contained 3 bases not matched to a gene. The CDR3 bases are TGCAGTGCGGGCGGGGGGGACTACAATGAGCAGTTCTTC. Translation: CSAGGGDYNEQFF.

This clonotype was counted only a few times. CDR3 nucleotides: TGTGCCAGCAGTTTCTCTGGGCAGCCCCAGCATTTT. Translated: CASSFSGQPQHF. The V and J genes are TRBV12-3 or TRBV12-4 and TRBJ1-5; D gene ambiguous. The V end was cut by 3 bases, the J end by 7 bases, with 7 bases between. The CDR3 spans 12 residues.

This chain uses TRBV20-1 with TRBJ2-1, with D possibly being TRBD1 or TRBD2 (8 bases each). This CDR3 has 17 residues. The V end lost 3 bases, the J end lost 9 bases, and 27 bases lay between the germline ends. The germline V gene encodes CDR1 DFQATT and CDR2 SNEGSKA (reference sequence). CDR3 residues: CSASPPQGAGGSGEQFF. The DNA of the CDR3 is TGCAGTGCTAGTCCTCCTCAGGGGGCGGGGGGAAGCGGTGAGCAGTTCTTC.

This clonotype came up a few times. This rearrangement joins TRBV19 to TRBJ2-7; TRBD1 agrees at 7 bases. CDR1 is LNHDA, CDR2 SQIVND, per germline (reference sequence). This CDR3 has 15 residues. Unmatched junction bases numbered 10, after V lost 6 bases and J lost 2 bases. The CDR3 is CASSLTPGQAYEQYF. CDR3 in DNA: TGTGCCAGTAGCCTCACGCCTGGACAGGCCTACGAGCAGTACTTC.

The chain employs TRBV6-5 and TRBJ2-3; no clear D. Between the trimmed V and J ends, which lost 4 bases and 0 bases, there was a span of 11 bases. The length of the CDR3 is 15 residues. Germline V gene sequence: CDR1 MNHEY, CDR2 SVGAGI. CDR3 nucleotides: TGTGCCAGCAGTTCCCGTGGGCCAAGCACAGATACGCAGTATTTT. Protein: CASSSRGPSTDTQYF.

This rearrangement joins TRBV12-3 or TRBV12-4 to TRBJ1-5; no definite D call. Trimming shortened V by 6 bases and J by 7 bases, and 13 bases separated the two germline ends. The CDR3 sequence is 13 residues long. CDR3 nucleotides: TGTGCCAGCAGCCCGGTCTGGCGGCAGCCCCAGCATTTT. Its protein product is CASSPVWRQPQHF.

The chain carries TRBV7-6 and TRBJ2-2; no clear D. The CDR3 has 14 residues. Germline V lookup: CDR1 SGHVS, CDR2 FNYEAQ. The ends were cut back, 7 bases at V and 0 bases at J, with 9 bases in the middle. The CDR3 DNA follows: TGTGCCAGCAAAGCCGACTCGAACACCGGGGAGCTGTTTTTT. Amino acids: CASKADSNTGELFF.

The V gene is TRBV28, the J gene TRBJ2-7, with D perhaps assigned TRBD1 or TRBD2 (5 bases each). The CDR3 runs to 15 residues. The V and J ends lost 5 bases and 3 bases respectively, with 17 bases between them. Germline V gene data show CDR1 as MDHEN and CDR2 as SYDVKM. The CDR3 sequence is CASSTPGPHFYEQYV. The CDR3 DNA reads as TGTGCCAGCAGTACCCCGGGACCACACTTCTACGAGCAGTACGTC.

This clonotype was recorded a few times. V usage is TRBV29-1 and J usage is TRBJ2-1; no firm D call. From germline, CDR1 is SQVTM and CDR2 ANQGSEA. The V end was cut by 8 bases, the J end by 12 bases, with 20 bases between. The CDR3 is 12 amino acids. CDR3 loop: CSSKRAGDGQFF. CDR3 nucleotides: TGCAGCTCAAAACGAGCTGGCGATGGGCAGTTCTTC.